This is a list of T cell receptor beta chains from one sample in a study of blood T cell repertoires in COVID-19. The protocol was immunoSEQ multiplex PCR, while the TCRdb copy is restricted to in-frame clones and leaves out a portion. The sample includes roughly 180,000 clones, more than 65% of them seen just once. Sequenced input: PBMCs or T cells enriched from blood (not recorded which). The receptors were sampled from a woman in her 40s with acute COVID-19. Both conserved end residues are trimmed from each CDR3. The order of the fields is clone size, J gene, V gene, CDR3 length, CDR3 protein. Clone sizes are given selectively: once, few, many, or a class where the clone is expanded.

abundance: NA
j_gene: TRBJ1-1
v_gene: TRBV5-1
len: 10
CDR3aa: ASSSGGSEAF

abundance: few
j_gene: TRBJ2-1
v_gene: TRBV4-2
len: 19
CDR3aa: ASSPLIAGGPGGSSYNEQF

abundance: NA
j_gene: TRBJ2-5
v_gene: TRBV2
len: 14
CDR3aa: ASSEALVSEKETQY

abundance: NA
j_gene: TRBJ2-1
v_gene: TRBV11-3
len: 14
CDR3aa: ASSSGLAGDYNEQF

abundance: NA
j_gene: TRBJ2-5
v_gene: TRBV2
len: 13
CDR3aa: ASRGHGGALETQY

abundance: NA
j_gene: TRBJ1-3
v_gene: TRBV13
len: 16
CDR3aa: ASSLESGRAISGNTIY

abundance: NA
j_gene: TRBJ1-3
v_gene: TRBV6-4
len: 15
CDR3aa: ASSDRGQGYYGNTIY

abundance: NA
j_gene: TRBJ1-2
v_gene: TRBV29-1
len: 11
CDR3aa: SVETDRNYGYT

abundance: NA
j_gene: TRBJ1-2
v_gene: TRBV4-1
len: 14
CDR3aa: ASSDRTGDSNYGYT

abundance: NA
j_gene: TRBJ1-3
v_gene: TRBV7-9
len: 13
CDR3aa: ASSFQGLNGNTIY

abundance: NA
j_gene: TRBJ2-7
v_gene: TRBV4-1
len: 12
CDR3aa: ASSQGLLTYEQY

abundance: NA
j_gene: TRBJ1-2
v_gene: TRBV19
len: 11
CDR3aa: ASSTTGGEGYT

abundance: NA
j_gene: TRBJ1-5
v_gene: TRBV2
len: 13
CDR3aa: ASSETGLSNQPQH

abundance: NA
j_gene: TRBJ2-6
v_gene: TRBV10-3
len: 14
CDR3aa: AINRQGTSGANVLT

abundance: NA
j_gene: TRBJ1-1
v_gene: TRBV5-5
len: 14
CDR3aa: ASSFFGQGMNTEAF

abundance: NA
j_gene: TRBJ2-3
v_gene: TRBV6-5
len: 13
CDR3aa: ASSPTGSVRDTQY

abundance: NA
j_gene: TRBJ2-5
v_gene: TRBV7-6
len: 12
CDR3aa: ASSLALGGETQY

abundance: NA
j_gene: TRBJ2-7
v_gene: TRBV20-1
len: 13
CDR3aa: SASLASASSYEQY

abundance: NA
j_gene: TRBJ1-2
v_gene: TRBV19
len: 12
CDR3aa: ASSIEQGSYGYT

abundance: NA
j_gene: TRBJ2-1
v_gene: TRBV12-5
len: 13
CDR3aa: ASGRTSGSLNEQF

abundance: NA
j_gene: TRBJ1-4
v_gene: TRBV5-5
len: 13
CDR3aa: ASSREYATNEKLF

abundance: NA
j_gene: TRBJ2-1
v_gene: TRBV5-6
len: 14
CDR3aa: ASSLPRLAGSNEQF

abundance: NA
j_gene: TRBJ1-5
v_gene: TRBV21-1
len: 16
CDR3aa: ASSKNGLRGSSNQPQH

abundance: NA
j_gene: TRBJ2-2
v_gene: TRBV6-5
len: 10
CDR3aa: ASRDRTGELF

abundance: NA
j_gene: TRBJ1-6
v_gene: TRBV5-1
len: 12
CDR3aa: ASSFQGINSPLH

abundance: NA
j_gene: TRBJ1-3
v_gene: TRBV19
len: 16
CDR3aa: ASNSKGRDAGSGNTIY

abundance: few
j_gene: TRBJ2-5
v_gene: TRBV19
len: 13
CDR3aa: ASTSASGSSETQY

abundance: once
j_gene: TRBJ2-3
v_gene: TRBV10-1
len: 14
CDR3aa: ASSESLAGHTDTQY

abundance: NA
j_gene: TRBJ2-3
v_gene: TRBV7-8
len: 13
CDR3aa: ASSSVAAVTDTQY

abundance: NA
j_gene: TRBJ2-7
v_gene: TRBV21-1
len: 13
CDR3aa: ASSKVTSGVREQY

abundance: NA
j_gene: TRBJ2-6
v_gene: TRBV2
len: 14
CDR3aa: ASSGGTGAGANVLT

abundance: NA
j_gene: TRBJ2-7
v_gene: TRBV27
len: 11
CDR3aa: ASSLRPAGGQY

abundance: NA
j_gene: TRBJ2-3
v_gene: TRBV28
len: 13
CDR3aa: ASSLGGASTDTQY

abundance: NA
j_gene: TRBJ2-1
v_gene: TRBV7-3
len: 12
CDR3aa: ASSLGLAEDEQF

abundance: NA
j_gene: TRBJ2-3
v_gene: TRBV15
len: 14
CDR3aa: ATSRDVGGRTDTQY

abundance: NA
j_gene: TRBJ1-1
v_gene: TRBV6-5
len: 13
CDR3aa: ASSYSTRGNTEAF

abundance: NA
j_gene: TRBJ2-7
v_gene: TRBV6-5
len: 14
CDR3aa: ASSYGLAGGAYEQY

abundance: NA
j_gene: TRBJ1-2
v_gene: TRBV5-4
len: 12
CDR3aa: ASSLPGQFYGYT

abundance: few
j_gene: TRBJ1-5
v_gene: TRBV21-1
len: 14
CDR3aa: AILGGPNKEYQPQH

abundance: once
j_gene: TRBJ2-1
v_gene: TRBV20-1
len: 14
CDR3aa: SASDNRGGVYNEQF

abundance: NA
j_gene: TRBJ2-1
v_gene: TRBV7-9
len: 15
CDR3aa: ASRSGQGLDLSNEQF

abundance: NA
j_gene: TRBJ2-7
v_gene: TRBV29-1
len: 11
CDR3aa: SVFLASSYEQY

abundance: NA
j_gene: TRBJ2-2
v_gene: TRBV3-1/TRBV3-2
len: 16
CDR3aa: ASSLLGLAGGRGGELF

abundance: NA
j_gene: TRBJ2-5
v_gene: TRBV5-1
len: 13
CDR3aa: ASSLGWREEETQY

abundance: few
j_gene: TRBJ2-3
v_gene: TRBV5-4
len: 13
CDR3aa: ASSWTSGSADTQY

abundance: NA
j_gene: TRBJ2-2
v_gene: TRBV19
len: 16
CDR3aa: ASSLRGAESVAPGELF

abundance: few
j_gene: TRBJ1-5
v_gene: TRBV19
len: 13
CDR3aa: ASSIVTPPNQPQH

abundance: once
j_gene: TRBJ1-2
v_gene: TRBV4-2
len: 13
CDR3aa: ASSPDQGQGYGYT

abundance: NA
j_gene: TRBJ2-2
v_gene: TRBV7-7
len: 13
CDR3aa: ASSLDSGRGGELF

abundance: NA
j_gene: TRBJ2-5
v_gene: TRBV5-1
len: 10
CDR3aa: ASSLALETQY